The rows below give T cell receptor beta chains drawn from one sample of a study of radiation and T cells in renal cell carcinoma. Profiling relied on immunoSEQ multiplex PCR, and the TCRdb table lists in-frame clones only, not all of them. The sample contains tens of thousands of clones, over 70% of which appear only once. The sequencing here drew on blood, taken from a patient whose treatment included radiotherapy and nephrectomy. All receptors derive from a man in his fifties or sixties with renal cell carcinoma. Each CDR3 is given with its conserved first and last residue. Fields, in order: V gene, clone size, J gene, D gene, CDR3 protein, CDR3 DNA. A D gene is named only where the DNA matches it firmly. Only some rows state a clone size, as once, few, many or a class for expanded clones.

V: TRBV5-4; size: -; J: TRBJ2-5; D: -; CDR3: CASSLSGARETQYF; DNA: TGTGCCAGCAGCTTGTCAGGGGCGCGAGAGACCCAGTACTTC
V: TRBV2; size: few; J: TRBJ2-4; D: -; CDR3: CASSDPVNIQYF; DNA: TGTGCCAGCAGTGACCCTGTTAACATTCAGTACTTC
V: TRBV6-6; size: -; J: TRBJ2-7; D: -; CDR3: CASSLKSYEQYF; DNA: TGTGCCAGCAGTTTGAAGTCCTACGAGCAGTACTTC
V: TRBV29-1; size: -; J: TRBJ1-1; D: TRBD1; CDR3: CSVGERGTGVATEAFF; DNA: TGCAGCGTTGGGGAGCGGGGGACAGGGGTTGCCACTGAAGCTTTCTTT
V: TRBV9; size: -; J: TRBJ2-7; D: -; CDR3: CASSSSSLAGYYEQYF; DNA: TGTGCCAGCAGCTCGAGTTCCTTAGCCGGGTACTACGAGCAGTACTTC
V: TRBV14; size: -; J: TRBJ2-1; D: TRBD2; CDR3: CASSQEFGGRAKFF; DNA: TGTGCCAGCAGCCAAGAATTTGGCGGGAGGGCCAAGTTCTTC
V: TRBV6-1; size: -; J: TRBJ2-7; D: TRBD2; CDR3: CASSEVGWASGAYEQYF; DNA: TGTGCCAGCAGTGAAGTAGGGTGGGCTAGCGGGGCCTACGAGCAGTACTTC
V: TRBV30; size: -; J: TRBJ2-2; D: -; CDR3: CAWSVGRKGELFF; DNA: TGTGCCTGGAGTGTGGGACGGAAAGGGGAGCTGTTTTTT
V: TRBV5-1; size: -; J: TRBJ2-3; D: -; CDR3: CASSPENTDTQYF; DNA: TGCGCCAGCAGCCCCGAAAACACAGATACGCAGTATTTT
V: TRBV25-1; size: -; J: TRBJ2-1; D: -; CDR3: CASSPLAGRDEQFF; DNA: TGTGCCAGCAGTCCTCTGGCGGGACGCGATGAGCAGTTCTTC
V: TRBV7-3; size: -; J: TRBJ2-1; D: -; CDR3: CASSLGPSDYNEQFF; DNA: TGTGCCAGCAGCTTGGGGCCTAGCGACTACAATGAGCAGTTCTTC
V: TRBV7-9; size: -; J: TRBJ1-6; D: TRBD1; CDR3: CASSPQGTVLHF; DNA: TGTGCCAGCAGCCCACAGGGGACAGTCCTCCACTTT
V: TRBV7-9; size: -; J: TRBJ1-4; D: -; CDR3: CASSLGGTTNEKLFF; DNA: TGTGCCAGCAGCTTAGGAGGAACTACTAATGAAAAACTGTTTTTT
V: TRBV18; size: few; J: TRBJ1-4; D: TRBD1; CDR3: CASSLTGLNEKLFF; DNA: TGTGCCAGCTCGCTGACAGGGCTTAATGAAAAACTGTTTTTT
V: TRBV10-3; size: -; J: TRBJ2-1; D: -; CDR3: CAIRDSSSYNEQFF; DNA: TGTGCCATTAGGGACTCTAGCTCCTACAATGAGCAGTTCTTC
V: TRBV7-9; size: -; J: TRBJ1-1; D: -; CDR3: CASSPYRETEAFF; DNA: TGTGCCAGCAGCCCCTACAGGGAAACTGAAGCTTTCTTT
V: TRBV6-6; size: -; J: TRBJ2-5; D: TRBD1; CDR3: CASSSGQGGKTQYF; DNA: TGTGCCAGCAGTTCGGGACAGGGAGGAAAGACCCAGTACTTC
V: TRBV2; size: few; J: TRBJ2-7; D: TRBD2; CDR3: CASRGTSGSYEQYF; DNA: TGTGCCAGCAGGGGGACTAGCGGCTCCTACGAGCAGTACTTC
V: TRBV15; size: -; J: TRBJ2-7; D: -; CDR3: CATSRDLGDYEQYF; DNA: TGTGCCACCAGCAGAGATCTGGGAGACTACGAGCAGTACTTC
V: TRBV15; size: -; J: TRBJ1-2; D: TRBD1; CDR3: CATSRTGWTYGYTF; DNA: TGTGCCACCAGCAGGACAGGGTGGACCTATGGCTACACCTTC
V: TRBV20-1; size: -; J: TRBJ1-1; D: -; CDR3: CSAEANTEAFF; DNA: TGCAGTGCTGAGGCGAACACTGAAGCTTTCTTT
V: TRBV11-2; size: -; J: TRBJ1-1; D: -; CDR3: CASSLGVDKPRTEAFF; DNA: TGTGCCAGCAGCTTAGGGGTGGACAAGCCGAGAACTGAAGCTTTCTTT
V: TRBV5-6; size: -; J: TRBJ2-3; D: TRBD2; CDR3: CASSLGFEGAGGTDTQYF; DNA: TGTGCCAGCTCCCTCGGGTTCGAGGGCGCGGGAGGAACAGATACGCAGTATTTT
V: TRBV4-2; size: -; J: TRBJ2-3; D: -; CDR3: CASSKLGRGIDSRTDTQYF; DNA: TGTGCCAGCAGCAAACTCGGACGGGGAATCGACTCTCGCACAGATACGCAGTATTTT
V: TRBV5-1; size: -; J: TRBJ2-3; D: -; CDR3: CASSLGRHTDTQYF; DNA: TGCGCCAGCAGCTTGGGCAGACACACAGATACGCAGTATTTT
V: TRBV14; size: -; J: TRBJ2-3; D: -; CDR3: CASSQAAGTQYF; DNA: TGTGCCAGCAGCCAAGCCGCCGGAACGCAGTATTTT
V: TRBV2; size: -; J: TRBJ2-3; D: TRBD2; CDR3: CTSLLAADTQYF; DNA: TGTACCTCCCTACTAGCGGCAGATACGCAGTATTTT
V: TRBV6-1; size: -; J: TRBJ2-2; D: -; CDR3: CASSRNTGELFF; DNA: TGTGCCAGCAGTCGGAACACCGGGGAGCTGTTTTTT
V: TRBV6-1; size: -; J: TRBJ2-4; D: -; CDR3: CASSGSYLAKNIQYF; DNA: TGTGCCAGCAGTGGCAGCTACCTAGCCAAAAACATTCAGTACTTC
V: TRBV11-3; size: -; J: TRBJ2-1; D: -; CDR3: CASSLDLGEQFF; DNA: TGTGCCAGCAGCTTAGATTTAGGTGAGCAGTTCTTC
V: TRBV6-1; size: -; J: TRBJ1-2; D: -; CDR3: CASSDPQKGHYGYTF; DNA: TGTGCCAGCAGCGACCCCCAGAAGGGACACTATGGCTACACCTTC
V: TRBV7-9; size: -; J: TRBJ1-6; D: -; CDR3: CASSLANSPLHF; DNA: TGTGCCAGCAGCTTAGCTAATTCACCCCTCCACTTT
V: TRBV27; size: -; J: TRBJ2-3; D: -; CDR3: CASSKAGLIPDTQYF; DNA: TGTGCCAGCAGCAAGGCAGGGCTGATCCCAGATACGCAGTATTTT
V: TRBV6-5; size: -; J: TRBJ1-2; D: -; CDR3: CASSSGDGYTF; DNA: TGTGCCAGCAGTTCAGGGGATGGCTACACCTTC
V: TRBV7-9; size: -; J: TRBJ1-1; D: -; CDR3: CASSLAWSRSNTEAFF; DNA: TGTGCCAGCAGCTTAGCGTGGAGCAGATCGAACACTGAAGCTTTCTTT
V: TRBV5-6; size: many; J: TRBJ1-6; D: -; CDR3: CASSRDANSPLHF; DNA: TGTGCCAGCAGCAGGGACGCGAATTCACCCCTCCACTTT
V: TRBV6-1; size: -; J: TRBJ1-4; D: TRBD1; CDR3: CATGGTGDEKLFF; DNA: TGTGCCACAGGGGGGACAGGGGATGAAAAACTGTTTTTT
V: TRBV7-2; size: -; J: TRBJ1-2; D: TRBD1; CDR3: CASSSKQTGTGNYGYTF; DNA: TGTGCCAGCAGCTCGAAACAAACCGGGACAGGGAACTATGGCTACACCTTC
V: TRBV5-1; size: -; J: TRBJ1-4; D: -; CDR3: CASSLGSSEKLFF; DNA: TGCGCCAGCAGCTTGGGTTCCTCCGAAAAACTGTTTTTT
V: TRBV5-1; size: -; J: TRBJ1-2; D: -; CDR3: CASSFSYGYTF; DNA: TGCGCCAGCAGCTTCTCCTATGGCTACACCTTC